This T cell receptor (beta chain) appears in the sequencing data of a study of T cells in Graves' hyperthyroidism and ophthalmopathy. Looking at the study overall: Peripheral blood was collected at initial diagnosis, before any treatment. General study findings and limits: Ophthalmopathy was separated from stable hyperthyroidism by a 13 V-J model.

The V segment lost 4 bases and the J segment 1 base; nucleotides outside the gene matches: 7. This CDR3 has 15 residues. The germline CDR1 and CDR2 sequences are DFQATT and SNEGSKA (reference sequence). The source material, RNA transcripts, was used to amplify TCR beta CDR3 regions. The TCR CDR3 was amplified in a first-round RT-PCR using the HTBI primer set. Using its own MiXCR run on the multiplex PCR reads, TCRdb lists one record per CDR3 protein. The table lists approximately 530,000 distinct CDR3 sequences, just under 20% of them singletons. Ten or more counts support this clonotype. As yet, its antigen is unknown. Cells are PBMCs isolated from around 9.4 ml of fresh blood.

The clonotype comes from a man aged 40-50 years with Graves' ophthalmopathy. The sample consisted of blood. The chain uses TRBV20-1 and TRBJ2-3, with 8 bases that match TRBD1. CDR3 in DNA: TGCAGTGCTAAAGTACAGGGGGGTGGCACAGATACGCAGTATTTT. It translates to CSAKVQGGGTDTQYF.